This T cell receptor beta chain appears in the sequencing data of a study of T cell responses to AZD1222 COVID-19 vaccine. Trimming stripped 0 bases from V and 4 bases from J, with 5 bases between. Germline CDR1 is SGHNT and CDR2 is YYREEE (reference sequence). This CDR3 has 12 residues. Data came from immunoSEQ multiplex PCR; TCRdb stores just in-frame clones and leaves some out. There are fewer than 85,000 clones in the sample; under 95% occur only once, and roughly 7% lies in the top ten. The TCR originated in an adult in good health. The starting material was peripheral blood, obtained on day 0 of MenACWY control vaccination. V usage is TRBV5-4 and J usage is TRBJ2-7; D is undetermined. The CDR3 loop reads CASSLEGYEQYF. The CDR3 nucleotides read TGTGCCAGCAGCTTGGAGGGATACGAGCAGTACTTC.